What follows describes a single T cell receptor beta chain. Its antigen remains unidentified. J gave up 5 bases and V 3 bases, and 1 base lay outside the gene matches. Germline-derived CDR1 and CDR2 are SGHRS and YFSETQ. The CDR3 is made up of 13 amino acids. This sample was taken from a study of radiotherapy plus CTLA-4 blockade in lung cancer. The wider study: Across the patients, objective responses occurred in more than 15%, and disease control in 30% to 35%. Whole-study results and caveats: Clones of tumor-derived TCRs expanded in blood after radiotherapy plus ipilimumab.

Clones were sequenced by immunoSEQ multiplex PCR, and TCRdb holds only the in-frame ones, with some missing. The sample has 25,000 to 35,000 clones, 60% to 80% seen once; the top ten hold approximately 4.5%. This sequence originates from a human donor with non-small cell lung cancer whose response to radiotherapy plus ipilimumab could not be evaluated. The chain uses TRBV5-1 and TRBJ1-5; TRBD1 aligns across 8 bases. The starting material was peripheral blood, obtained from a patient treated with radiotherapy plus ipilimumab. The CDR3 DNA is TGCGCCAGCAGCTCGACAGGGGATCAGCCCCAGCATTTT. Its protein is CASSSTGDQPQHF.